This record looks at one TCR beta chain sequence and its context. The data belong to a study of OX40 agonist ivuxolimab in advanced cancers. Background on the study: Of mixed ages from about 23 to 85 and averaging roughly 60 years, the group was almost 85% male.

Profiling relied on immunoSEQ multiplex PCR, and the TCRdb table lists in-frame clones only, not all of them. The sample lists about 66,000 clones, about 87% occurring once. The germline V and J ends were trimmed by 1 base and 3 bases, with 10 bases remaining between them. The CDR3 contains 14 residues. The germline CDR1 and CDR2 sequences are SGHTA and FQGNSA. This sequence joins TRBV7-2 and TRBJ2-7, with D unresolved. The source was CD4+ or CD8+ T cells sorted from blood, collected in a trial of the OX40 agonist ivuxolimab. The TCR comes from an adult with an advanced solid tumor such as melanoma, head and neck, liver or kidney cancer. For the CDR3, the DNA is TGTGCCAGCAGCTTAGGATCGTCTGGCTACGAGCAGTACTTC. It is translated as CASSLGSSGYEQYF.